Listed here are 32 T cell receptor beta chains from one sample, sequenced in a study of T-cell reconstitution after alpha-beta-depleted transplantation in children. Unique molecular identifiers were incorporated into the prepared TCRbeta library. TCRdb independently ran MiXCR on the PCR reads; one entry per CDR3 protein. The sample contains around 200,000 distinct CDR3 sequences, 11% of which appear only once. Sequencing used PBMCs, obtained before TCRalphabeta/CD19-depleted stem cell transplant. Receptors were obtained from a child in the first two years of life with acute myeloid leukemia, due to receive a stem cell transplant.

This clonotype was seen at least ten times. The CDR3 nucleotides read TGTGCCAGCAGCCCCCTCGAGAGAGGCGACGAGCAGTACTTC. Protein product: CASSPLERGDEQYF. The chain combines TRBV21-1 with TRBJ2-7; the table's D call TRBD1 went unverified against the DNA. TRBV21-1 is listed as a pseudogene. The CDR3 has 14 amino acids.

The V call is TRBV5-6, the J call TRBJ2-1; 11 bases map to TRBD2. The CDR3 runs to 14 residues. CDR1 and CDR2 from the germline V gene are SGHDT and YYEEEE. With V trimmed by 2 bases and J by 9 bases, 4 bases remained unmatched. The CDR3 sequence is CASSFSGGAGEQFF. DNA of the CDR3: TGTGCCAGCAGCTTTAGCGGGGGGGCAGGTGAGCAGTTCTTC.

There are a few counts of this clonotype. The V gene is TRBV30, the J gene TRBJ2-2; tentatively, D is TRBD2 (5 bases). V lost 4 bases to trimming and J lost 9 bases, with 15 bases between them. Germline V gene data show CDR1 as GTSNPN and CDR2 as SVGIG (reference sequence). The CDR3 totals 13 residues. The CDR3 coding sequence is TGTGCCTGGACGCCGGGAATTCACCGGGAGCTGTTTTTT. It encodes CAWTPGIHRELFF.

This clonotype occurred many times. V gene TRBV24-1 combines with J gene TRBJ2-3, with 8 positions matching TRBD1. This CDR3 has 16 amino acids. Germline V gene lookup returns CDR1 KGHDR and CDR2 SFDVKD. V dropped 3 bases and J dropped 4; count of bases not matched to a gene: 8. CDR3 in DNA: TGTGCCACCAGTGATCGTCGGACAGGGAAAGCAGATACGCAGTATTTT. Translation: CATSDRRTGKADTQYF.

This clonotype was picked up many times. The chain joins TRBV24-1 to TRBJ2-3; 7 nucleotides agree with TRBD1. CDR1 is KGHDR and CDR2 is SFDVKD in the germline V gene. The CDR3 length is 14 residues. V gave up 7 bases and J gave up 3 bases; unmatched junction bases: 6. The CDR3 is CATRPTGLTDTQYF. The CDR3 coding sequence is TGTGCCACCAGACCGACAGGGCTTACAGATACGCAGTATTTT.

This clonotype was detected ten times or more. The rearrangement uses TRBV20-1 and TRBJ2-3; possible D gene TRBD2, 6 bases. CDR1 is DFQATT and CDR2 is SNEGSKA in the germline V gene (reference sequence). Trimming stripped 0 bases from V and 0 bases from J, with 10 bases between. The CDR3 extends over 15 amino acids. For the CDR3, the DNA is TGCAGTGCTAGAGATCGTCTAGCGAGCACAGATACGCAGTATTTT. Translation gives CSARDRLASTDTQYF.

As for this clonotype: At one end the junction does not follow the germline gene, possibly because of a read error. The CDR3 loop reads CAGSMGTGRAGELFF. The CDR3 coding sequence is TGTGCCGGCAGTATGGGGACAGGGAGGGCCGGGGAGCTGTTTTTT. The gene calls are TRBV28 and TRBJ2-2, with TRBD1 matching over 9 bases. In germline, CDR1 is MDHEN, CDR2 SYDVKM. The CDR3 has 15 amino acids.

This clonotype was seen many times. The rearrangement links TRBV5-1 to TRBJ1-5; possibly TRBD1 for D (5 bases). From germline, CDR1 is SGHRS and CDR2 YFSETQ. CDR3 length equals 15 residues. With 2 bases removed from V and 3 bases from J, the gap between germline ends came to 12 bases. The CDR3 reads CASSLGQGSNQPQHF. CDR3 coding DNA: TGCGCCAGCAGCTTAGGGCAGGGATCCAATCAGCCCCAGCATTTT.

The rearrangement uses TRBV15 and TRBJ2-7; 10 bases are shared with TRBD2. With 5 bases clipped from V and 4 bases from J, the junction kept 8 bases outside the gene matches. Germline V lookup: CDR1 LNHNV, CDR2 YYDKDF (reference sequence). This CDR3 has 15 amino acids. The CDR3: CATSWGLAREYEQYF. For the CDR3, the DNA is TGTGCCACCAGCTGGGGACTAGCGCGCGAATACGAGCAGTACTTC.

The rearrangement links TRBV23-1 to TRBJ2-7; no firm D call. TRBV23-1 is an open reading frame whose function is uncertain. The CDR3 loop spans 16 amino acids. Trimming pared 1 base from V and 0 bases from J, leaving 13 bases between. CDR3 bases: TGCGCCAGCAGTCAATGTAGTCGGGCCCTCTCCTACGAGCAGTACTTC. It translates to CASSQCSRALSYEQYF.

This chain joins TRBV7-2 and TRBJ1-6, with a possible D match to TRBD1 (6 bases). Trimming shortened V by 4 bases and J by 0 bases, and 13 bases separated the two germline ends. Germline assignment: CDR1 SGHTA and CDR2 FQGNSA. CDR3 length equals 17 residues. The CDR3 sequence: CASSSRTASSYNSPLHF. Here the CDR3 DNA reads TGTGCCAGCAGCTCCCGGACAGCGAGCTCCTATAATTCACCCCTCCACTTT.

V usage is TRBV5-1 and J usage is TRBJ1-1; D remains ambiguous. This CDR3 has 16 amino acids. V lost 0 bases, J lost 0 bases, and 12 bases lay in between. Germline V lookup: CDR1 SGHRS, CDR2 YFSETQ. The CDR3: CASSLGRGLMNTEAFF. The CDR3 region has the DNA TGCGCCAGCAGCTTGGGACGGGGATTAATGAACACTGAAGCTTTCTTT.

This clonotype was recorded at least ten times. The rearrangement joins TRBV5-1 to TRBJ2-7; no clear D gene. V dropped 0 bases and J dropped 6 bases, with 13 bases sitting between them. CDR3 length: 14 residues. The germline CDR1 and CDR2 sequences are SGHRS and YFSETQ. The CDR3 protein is CASSLALLTGEQYF. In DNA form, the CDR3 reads TGCGCCAGCAGCTTGGCCTTGCTAACGGGCGAGCAGTACTTC.

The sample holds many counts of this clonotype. The CDR3 here is CASSQLSGVTDTQYF. CDR3 DNA sequence: TGCGCCAGCAGCCAACTCTCCGGGGTCACAGATACGCAGTATTTT. This chain uses TRBV4-1 with TRBJ2-3; D might be TRBD2 (5 bases). The CDR3 has 15 residues. Germline CDR1 is MGHRA and CDR2 is YSYEKL. V was trimmed by 2 bases and J by 2 bases, leaving 11 bases between them.

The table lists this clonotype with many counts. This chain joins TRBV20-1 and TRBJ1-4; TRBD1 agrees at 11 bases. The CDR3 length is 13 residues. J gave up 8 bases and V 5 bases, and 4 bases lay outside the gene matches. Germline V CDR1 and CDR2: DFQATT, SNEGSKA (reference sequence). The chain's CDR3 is CSAPGTGGEKLFF. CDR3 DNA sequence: TGCAGTGCTCCCGGGACAGGGGGGGAAAAACTGTTTTTT.

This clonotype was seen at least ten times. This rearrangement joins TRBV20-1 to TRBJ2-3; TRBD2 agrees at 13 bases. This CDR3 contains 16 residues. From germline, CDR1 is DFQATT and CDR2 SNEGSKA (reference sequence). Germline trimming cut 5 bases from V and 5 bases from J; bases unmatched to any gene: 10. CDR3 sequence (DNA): TGCAGTGCTCAAGGGACTAGCGGGATAGTTAGAGATACGCAGTATTTT. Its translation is CSAQGTSGIVRDTQYF.

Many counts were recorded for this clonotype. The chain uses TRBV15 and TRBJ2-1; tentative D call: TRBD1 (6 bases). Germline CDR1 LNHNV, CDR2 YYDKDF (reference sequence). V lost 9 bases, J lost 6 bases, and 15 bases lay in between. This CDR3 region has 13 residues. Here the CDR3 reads CATAVGAGNEQFF. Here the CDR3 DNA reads TGTGCCACTGCGGTGGGGGCCGGCAATGAGCAGTTCTTC.

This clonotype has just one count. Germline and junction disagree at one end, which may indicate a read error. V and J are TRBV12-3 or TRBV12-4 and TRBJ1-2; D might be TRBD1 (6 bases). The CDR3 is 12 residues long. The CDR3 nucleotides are TGTGCCAGCACCTTGGGGGGCGGTGGCGACACCTTC. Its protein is CASTLGGGGDTF.

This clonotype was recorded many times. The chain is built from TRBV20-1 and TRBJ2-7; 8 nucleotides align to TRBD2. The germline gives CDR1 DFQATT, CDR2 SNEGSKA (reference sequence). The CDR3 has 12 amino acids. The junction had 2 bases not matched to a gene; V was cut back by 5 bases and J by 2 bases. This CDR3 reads CSAAGLAYEQYF. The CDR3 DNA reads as TGCAGTGCTGCGGGACTAGCCTACGAGCAGTACTTC.

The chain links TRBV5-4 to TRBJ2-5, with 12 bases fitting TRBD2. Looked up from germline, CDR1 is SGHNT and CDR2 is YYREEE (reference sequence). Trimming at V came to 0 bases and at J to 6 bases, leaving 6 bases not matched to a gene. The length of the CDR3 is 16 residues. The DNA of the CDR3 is TGTGCCAGCAGCTTGGGACTAGCGGGAGCTATCAAGACCCAGTACTTC. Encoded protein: CASSLGLAGAIKTQYF.

The CDR3 loop is CASSRGSGNTIYF. The CDR3 nucleotides are TGTGCCAGCAGTCGAGGCTCTGGAAACACCATATATTTT. The V call is TRBV6-6, the J call TRBJ1-3; D is ambiguous. The ends were cut back, 5 bases at V and 0 bases at J, with 5 bases in the middle. In germline, CDR1 is MNHNY, CDR2 SVGAGI (reference sequence). This CDR3 is built from 13 residues.

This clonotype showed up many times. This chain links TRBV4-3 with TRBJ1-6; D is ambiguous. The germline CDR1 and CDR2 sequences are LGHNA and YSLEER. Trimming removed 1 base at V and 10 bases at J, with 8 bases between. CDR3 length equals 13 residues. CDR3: CASSQVGNSPLHF. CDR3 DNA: TGCGCCAGCAGCCAAGTTGGGAACTCACCCCTCCACTTT.

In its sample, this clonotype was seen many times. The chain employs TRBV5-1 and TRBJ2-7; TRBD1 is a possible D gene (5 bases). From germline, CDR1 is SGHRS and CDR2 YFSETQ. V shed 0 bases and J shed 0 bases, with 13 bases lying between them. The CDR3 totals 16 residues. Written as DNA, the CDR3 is TGCGCCAGCAGCTTGGCCGTAGGGGCGAGCTCCTACGAGCAGTACTTC. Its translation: CASSLAVGASSYEQYF.

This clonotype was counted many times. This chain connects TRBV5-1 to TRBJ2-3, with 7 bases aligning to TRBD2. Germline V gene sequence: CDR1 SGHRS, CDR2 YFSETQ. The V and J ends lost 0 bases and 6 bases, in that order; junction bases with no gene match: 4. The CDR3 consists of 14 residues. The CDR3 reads CASSLERDADTQYF. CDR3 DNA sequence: TGCGCCAGCAGCTTGGAGCGGGATGCGGATACGCAGTATTTT.

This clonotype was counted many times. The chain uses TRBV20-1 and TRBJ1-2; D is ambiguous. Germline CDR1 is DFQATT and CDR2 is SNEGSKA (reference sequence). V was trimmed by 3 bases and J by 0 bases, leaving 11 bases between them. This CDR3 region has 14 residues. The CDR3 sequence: CSASEQVANYGYTF. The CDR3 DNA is TGCAGTGCTAGTGAGCAGGTGGCTAACTATGGCTACACCTTC.

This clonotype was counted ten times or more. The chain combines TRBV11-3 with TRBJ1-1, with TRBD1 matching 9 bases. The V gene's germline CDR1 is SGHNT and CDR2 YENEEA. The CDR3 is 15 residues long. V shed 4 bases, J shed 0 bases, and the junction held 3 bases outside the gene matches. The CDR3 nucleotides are TGTGCCAGCAGCTCGGGGACAGGGCTGAACACTGAAGCTTTCTTT. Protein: CASSSGTGLNTEAFF.

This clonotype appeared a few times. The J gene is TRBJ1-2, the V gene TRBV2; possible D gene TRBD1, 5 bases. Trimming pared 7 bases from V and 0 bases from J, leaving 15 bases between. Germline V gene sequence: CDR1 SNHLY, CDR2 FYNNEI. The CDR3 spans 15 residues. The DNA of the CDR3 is TGTGCCAGCACCCAAGGGGAGGTACCTAACTATGGCTACACCTTC. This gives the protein CASTQGEVPNYGYTF.

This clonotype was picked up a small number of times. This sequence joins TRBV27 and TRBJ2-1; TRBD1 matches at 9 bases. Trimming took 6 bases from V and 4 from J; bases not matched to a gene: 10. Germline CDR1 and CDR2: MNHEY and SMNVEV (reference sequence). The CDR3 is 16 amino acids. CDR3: CASSLLPGQGYNEQFF. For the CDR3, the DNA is TGTGCCAGCAGCCTACTCCCGGGACAGGGTTACAATGAGCAGTTCTTC.

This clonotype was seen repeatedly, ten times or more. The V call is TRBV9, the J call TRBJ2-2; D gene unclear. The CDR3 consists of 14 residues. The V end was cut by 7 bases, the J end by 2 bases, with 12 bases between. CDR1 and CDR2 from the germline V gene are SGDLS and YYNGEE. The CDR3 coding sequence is TGTGCCAGCGCCGGGTCCAAAAACACCGGGGAGCTGTTTTTT. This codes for CASAGSKNTGELFF.

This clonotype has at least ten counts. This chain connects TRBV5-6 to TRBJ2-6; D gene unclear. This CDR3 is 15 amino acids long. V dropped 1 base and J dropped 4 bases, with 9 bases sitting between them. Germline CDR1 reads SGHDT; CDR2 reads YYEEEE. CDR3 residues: CASSLIPTGANVLTF. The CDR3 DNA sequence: TGTGCCAGCAGCTTGATCCCCACCGGGGCCAACGTCCTGACTTTC.

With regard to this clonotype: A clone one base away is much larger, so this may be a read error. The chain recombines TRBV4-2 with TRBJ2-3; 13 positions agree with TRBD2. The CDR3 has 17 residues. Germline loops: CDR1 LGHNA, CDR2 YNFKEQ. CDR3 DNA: TGTGTCAGCAGCCGACTAGCGGGGGGCCGAGGCACAGATACGCAGTATTTT. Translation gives CVSSRLAGGRGTDTQYF.

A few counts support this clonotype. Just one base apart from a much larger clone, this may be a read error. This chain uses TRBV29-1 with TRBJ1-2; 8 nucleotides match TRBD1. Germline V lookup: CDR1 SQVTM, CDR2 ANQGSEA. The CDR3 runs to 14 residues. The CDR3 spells CSVGQGQEGYGDTF. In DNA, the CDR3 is TGCAGCGTCGGTCAGGGACAGGAGGGCTATGGCGACACCTTC. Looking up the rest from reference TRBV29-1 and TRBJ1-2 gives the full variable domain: SAVISQKPSRDICQRGTSLTIQCQVDSQVTMMFWYRQQPGQSLTLIATANQGSEATYESGFVIDKFPISRPNLTFSTLTVSNMSPEDSSIYLCSVGQGQEGYGDTFGSGTRLTVV.